Below are 20 T cell receptor beta chains sequenced from a single sample in a study of T cells in Graves' hyperthyroidism and ophthalmopathy. Using RNA transcripts as the source, TCR beta CDR3 regions were amplified. Carried out on the TCR CDR3, a first-round RT-PCR used the HTBI primer set. In TCRdb, the multiplex PCR reads were re-called with MiXCR into one record per CDR3 protein. Among a few hundred thousand distinct CDR3 sequences listed, 46% were seen once. Sequencing was done on a sample of peripheral blood or thyroid tissue (not recorded which). The receptor set was obtained from a woman aged 18-35 years with Graves' hyperthyroidism.

This chain connects TRBV5-6 to TRBJ1-1; D is uncertain. CDR3 length equals 12 residues. CDR1 is SGHDT and CDR2 is YYEEEE in the germline V gene. V lost 4 bases and J lost 10, with 14 bases in between. The CDR3 nucleotides read TGTGCCAGCAGCCAAGATACAACGGGAGCTTTCTTT. Protein product: CASSQDTTGAFF.

The rearrangement joins TRBV2 to TRBJ1-6; 7 bases are shared with TRBD1. The CDR3 runs to 14 residues. Unmatched junction bases numbered 3, after V lost 8 bases and J lost 2 bases. Germline CDR1 and CDR2: SNHLY and FYNNEI. For the CDR3, the DNA is TGTGCCAGCCGGCAGGGGGCCTATAATTCACCCCTCCACTTT. As protein: CASRQGAYNSPLHF.

Comment on this clonotype: This could be a read error, since a much larger clone is one nucleotide away. The V call is TRBV2, the J call TRBJ1-5; no definite D call. Germline loops: CDR1 SNHLY, CDR2 FYNNEI. The CDR3 has 13 residues. The CDR3 spells CAGSVSPPQPQHF. DNA of the CDR3: TGTGCCGGCAGTGTCTCCCCCCCCCAGCCCCAGCATTTT. Drawing the rest from reference TRBV2 and TRBJ1-5, the complete variable domain is EPEVTQTPSHQVTQMGQEVILRCVPISNHLYFYWYRQILGQKVEFLVSFYNNEISEKSEIFDDQFSVERPDGSNFTLKIRSTKLEDSAMYFCAGSVSPPQPQHFGDGTRLSIL.

Comment on this clonotype: Being one base from a much bigger clone, this may be a read error. J is TRBJ1-1 and V is TRBV10-3; D gene uncertain. V lost 6 bases, J lost 3 bases, and 17 bases lay in between. Germline lookup yields CDR1 ENHRY and CDR2 SYGVKD. The CDR3 has 15 residues. The CDR3: CAISLLPLRYTEAFF. The CDR3, as DNA: TGTGCCATCAGCCTTTTACCCCTCCGGTACACTGAAGCTTTCTTT.

The gene calls are TRBV29-1 and TRBJ1-2; 8 bases align to TRBD1. Germline loops: CDR1 SQVTM, CDR2 ANQGSEA. The CDR3 has 15 amino acids. Trimming removed 8 bases from V and 4 bases from J; junction bases left unmatched: 15. CDR3: CSLDGQGFFSYGYTF. CDR3 coding DNA: TGCAGCTTGGACGGACAGGGTTTTTTTAGCTATGGCTACACCTTC.

Concerning this clonotype: A read error may explain this, as a much larger clone is one base away. The genes are TRBV7-9 and TRBJ1-1; TRBD1 is a possible D gene (6 bases). Between the trimmed V and J ends, which lost 3 bases and 2 bases, there was a span of 10 bases. CDR3 length: 14 residues. Germline V lookup: CDR1 SEHNR, CDR2 FQNEAQ (reference sequence). CDR3 amino acids: CASSLGGTNTEAFF. The DNA for the CDR3 is TGTGCCAGCAGCTTGGGGGGCACCAACACTGAAGCTTTCTTT.

This clonotype showed up many times. The rearrangement joins TRBV7-9 to TRBJ1-4; no clear D gene. The CDR3 length is 15 residues. Germline lookup yields CDR1 SEHNR and CDR2 FQNEAQ (reference sequence). The V end was cut by 1 base, the J end by 3 bases, with 9 bases between. The CDR3 DNA follows: TGTGCCAGCAGCTTAGGCTGGGCCTCTAATGAAAAACTGTTTTTT. Encoded protein: CASSLGWASNEKLFF.

This clonotype was seen only a few times. V gene TRBV20-1 combines with J gene TRBJ1-1; D is undetermined. Germline assignment: CDR1 DFQATT and CDR2 SNEGSKA (reference sequence). This CDR3 has 12 amino acids. V was pared by 6 bases and J by 3 bases, with 11 bases between. CDR3 nucleotides: TGCAGTGCCGACGGGAGGGACACTGAAGCTTTCTTT. It specifies CSADGRDTEAFF.

This clonotype was seen many times. The chain carries TRBV20-1 and TRBJ2-5; 9 bases are a match to TRBD2. This CDR3 has 14 amino acids. J was trimmed by 5 bases and V by 5 bases; bases with no gene match: 9. CDR1 and CDR2 (germline): DFQATT, SNEGSKA (reference sequence). The CDR3 here is CSALRAGGSETQYF. DNA for the CDR3: TGCAGTGCTTTAAGAGCGGGAGGATCGGAGACCCAGTACTTC.

V usage is TRBV29-1 and J usage is TRBJ1-2; no reliable D call. The V gene's germline CDR1 is SQVTM and CDR2 ANQGSEA. This CDR3 is 10 amino acids long. The V gene lost 7 bases and the J gene lost 11 bases, with 14 bases spanning the gap. The CDR3 here is CSAQRGEYTF. DNA of the CDR3: TGCAGCGCCCAACGCGGAGAATACACCTTC.

The chain joins TRBV12-3 or TRBV12-4 to TRBJ2-3, with D perhaps assigned TRBD1 or TRBD2 (5 bases each). The length of the CDR3 is 14 residues. Trimming removed 6 bases at V and 1 base at J, with 11 bases between. CDR3 coding DNA: TGTGCCAGCAGCAGGGACCATGGCACAGATACGCAGTATTTT. This gives the protein CASSRDHGTDTQYF.

Details on this clonotype: Because it lacks the conserved phenylalanine or tryptophan at the end, this CDR3 is likely a read error. The DNA is left out, because the CDR3 cannot be placed on it with certainty; the CDR3 is given as TCRdb lists it. The gene calls are TRBV14 and TRBJ1-2. Germline V lookup: CDR1 SGHDN, CDR2 FVKESK. The CDR3 region is 14 residues in length, termini included. CDR3 in amino acids: CASSQDRFNYGYAL.

V usage is TRBV10-3 and J usage is TRBJ1-5; 9 nucleotides match TRBD1. V gave up 4 bases and J gave up 8 bases; unmatched junction bases: 9. This CDR3 comprises 15 residues. Germline V gene sequence: CDR1 ENHRY, CDR2 SYGVKD. DNA for the CDR3: TGTGCCATCAGTGGTGACAGGGGGGAGAACGAGCCCCAGCATTTT. This encodes CAISGDRGENEPQHF.

This clonotype was counted a single time. V and J are TRBV2 and TRBJ1-6; tentative D call: TRBD1 (5 bases). Germline assignment: CDR1 SNHLY and CDR2 FYNNEI. The CDR3 spans 14 residues. The V and J ends lost 1 base and 10 bases respectively, with 11 bases between them. The CDR3 sequence is CASSEVGRRSPLHF. In nucleotides, the CDR3 is TGTGCCAGCAGTGAAGTGGGGCGACGATCACCCCTCCACTTT.

The CDR3 DNA reads as TGTGCCAGCAGAGCTGGTAGTGAGCAGTTCTTC. Residues: CASRAGSEQFF. The rearrangement links TRBV7-9 to TRBJ2-7; D unclear. The end of the DNA fits TRBJ2-1 better, so the J call may be wrong. The germline V gene encodes CDR1 SEHNR and CDR2 FQNEAQ (reference sequence). The CDR3 extends over 11 amino acids.

The rearrangement uses TRBV29-1 and TRBJ2-5; D unresolved. The CDR3 is 10 residues long. Germline CDR1 reads SQVTM; CDR2 reads ANQGSEA. The germline V and J ends were trimmed by 7 bases and 2 bases, with 5 bases remaining between them. In DNA, the CDR3 is TGCAGCGGGGAACAAGAGACCCAGTACTTC. Translated: CSGEQETQYF.

This chain connects TRBV20-1 to TRBJ2-3, with TRBD1 matching over 8 bases. The CDR3 is 13 amino acids. V dropped 3 bases and J dropped 8; count of bases not matched to a gene: 7. Germline CDR1 DFQATT, CDR2 SNEGSKA (reference sequence). CDR3 loop: CSARGQGAGTQYF. The CDR3 coding sequence is TGCAGTGCTAGGGGTCAGGGGGCAGGTACGCAGTATTTT.

This clonotype was observed once. One end of the junction varies from germline; a read error may be responsible. V and J are TRBV29-1 and TRBJ2-2; 8 nucleotides line up with TRBD1. CDR3 length: 16 amino acids. CDR1 and CDR2 from the germline V gene are SQVTM and ANQGSEA. CDR3 sequence: CSVAGTGDPDTGKLVF. DNA for the CDR3: TGCAGCGTTGCCGGGACAGGAGATCCGGACACCGGGAAGCTGGTTTTT.

At least ten counts were recorded for this clonotype. V is TRBV28 and J is TRBJ2-5, with 9 bases matching TRBD1. CDR1 and CDR2 (germline): MDHEN, SYDVKM. J was trimmed by 7 bases and V by 8 bases; bases with no gene match: 5. The length of the CDR3 is 12 residues. CDR3: CASGLTGGTQYF. The CDR3 DNA sequence: TGTGCCAGCGGATTGACAGGGGGGACCCAGTACTTC.

As to this clonotype: This may come from a read error, since a much larger clone is one base off. V usage is TRBV7-2 and J usage is TRBJ2-5, with D perhaps matching TRBD2 (5 bases). The V gene lost 1 base and the J gene lost 12 bases, with 12 bases spanning the gap. Germline V lookup: CDR1 SGHTA, CDR2 FQGNSA. The CDR3 spans 12 residues. The CDR3: CASSLVTGNKYF. The DNA of the CDR3 is TGTGCCAGCAGCTTAGTAACGGGGAACAAGTACTTC.